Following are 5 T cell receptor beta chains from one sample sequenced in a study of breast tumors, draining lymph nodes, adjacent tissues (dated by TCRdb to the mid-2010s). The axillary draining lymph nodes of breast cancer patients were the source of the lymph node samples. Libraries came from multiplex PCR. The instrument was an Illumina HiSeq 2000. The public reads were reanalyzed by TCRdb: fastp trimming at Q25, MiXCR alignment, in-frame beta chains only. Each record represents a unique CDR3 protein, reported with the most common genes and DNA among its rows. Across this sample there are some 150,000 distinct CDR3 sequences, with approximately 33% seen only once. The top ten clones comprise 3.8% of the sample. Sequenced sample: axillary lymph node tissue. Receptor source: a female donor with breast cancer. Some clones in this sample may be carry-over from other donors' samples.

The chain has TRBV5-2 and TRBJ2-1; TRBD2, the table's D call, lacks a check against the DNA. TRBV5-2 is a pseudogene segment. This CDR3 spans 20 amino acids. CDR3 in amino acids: CASSVIGLAGPSISYNEQFF. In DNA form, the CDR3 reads TGTGCCAGCAGCGTGATCGGACTAGCGGGGCCATCGATATCCTACAATGAGCAGTTCTTC.

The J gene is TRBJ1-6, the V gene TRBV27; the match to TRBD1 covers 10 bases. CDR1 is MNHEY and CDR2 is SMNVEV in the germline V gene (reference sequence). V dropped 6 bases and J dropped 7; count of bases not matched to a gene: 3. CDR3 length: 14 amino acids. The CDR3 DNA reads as TGTGCCAGCAGGTGGACAGGGGGGAATTCACCCCTCCACTTT. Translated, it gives CASRWTGGNSPLHF.

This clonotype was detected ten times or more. The CDR3 protein is CASTGLAGLYEQYF. CDR3 nucleotide sequence: TGTGCCAGCACTGGACTAGCGGGACTCTACGAGCAGTACTTC. The rearrangement joins TRBV6-1 to TRBJ2-7; 12 nucleotides match TRBD2. There are 14 residues in the CDR3. Germline V CDR1 and CDR2: MNHNS, SASEGT. With V trimmed by 7 bases and J by 3 bases, 4 bases remained unmatched.

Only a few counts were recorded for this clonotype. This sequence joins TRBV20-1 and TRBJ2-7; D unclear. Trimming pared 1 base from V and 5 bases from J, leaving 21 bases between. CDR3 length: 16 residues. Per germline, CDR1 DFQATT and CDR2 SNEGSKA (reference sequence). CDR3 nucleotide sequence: TGCAGTGCTAGAGCCCGGCGGAGTCAAACATGGGACGAGCAGTACTTC. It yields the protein CSARARRSQTWDEQYF.

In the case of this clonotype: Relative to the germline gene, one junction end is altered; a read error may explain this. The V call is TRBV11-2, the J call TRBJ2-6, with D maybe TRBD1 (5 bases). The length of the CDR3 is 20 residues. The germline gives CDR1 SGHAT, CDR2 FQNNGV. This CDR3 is CASSPGPRTGANSGANVLAF. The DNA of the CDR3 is TGTGCCAGCAGCCCTGGGCCCAGAACGGGTGCCAACTCTGGGGCCAACGTCCTGGCTTTC.